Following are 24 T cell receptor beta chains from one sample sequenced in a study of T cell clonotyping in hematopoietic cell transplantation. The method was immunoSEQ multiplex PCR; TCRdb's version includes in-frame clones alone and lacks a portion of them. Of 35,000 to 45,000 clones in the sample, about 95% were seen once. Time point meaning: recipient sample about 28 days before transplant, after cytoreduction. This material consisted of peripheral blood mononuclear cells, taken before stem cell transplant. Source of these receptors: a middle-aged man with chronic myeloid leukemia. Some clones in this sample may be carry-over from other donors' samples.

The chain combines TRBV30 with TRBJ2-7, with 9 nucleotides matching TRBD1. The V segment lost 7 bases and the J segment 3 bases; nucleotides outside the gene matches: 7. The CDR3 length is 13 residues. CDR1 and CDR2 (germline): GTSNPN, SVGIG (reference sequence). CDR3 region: CASQLTGGYEQYF. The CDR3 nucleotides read TGTGCCTCCCAATTGACAGGGGGCTACGAGCAGTACTTC.

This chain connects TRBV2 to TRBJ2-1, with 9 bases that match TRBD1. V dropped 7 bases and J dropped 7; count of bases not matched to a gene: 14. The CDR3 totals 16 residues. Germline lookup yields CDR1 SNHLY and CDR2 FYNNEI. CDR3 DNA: TGTGCCAGCACTTTGGGGGGAACAGGGGGCGGAAATGAGCAGTTCTTC. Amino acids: CASTLGGTGGGNEQFF.

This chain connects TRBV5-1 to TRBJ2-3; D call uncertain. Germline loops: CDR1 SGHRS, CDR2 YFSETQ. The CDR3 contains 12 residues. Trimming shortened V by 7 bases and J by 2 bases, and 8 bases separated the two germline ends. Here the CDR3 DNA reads TGCGCCAGCTCTCTATCCACAGATACGCAGTATTTT. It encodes CASSLSTDTQYF.

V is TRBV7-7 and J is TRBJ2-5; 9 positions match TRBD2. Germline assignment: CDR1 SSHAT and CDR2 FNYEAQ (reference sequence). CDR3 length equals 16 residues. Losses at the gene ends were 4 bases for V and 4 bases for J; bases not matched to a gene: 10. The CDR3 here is CASSSEGVAGAETQYF. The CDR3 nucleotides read TGTGCCAGCAGCTCCGAGGGGGTAGCGGGGGCAGAGACCCAGTACTTC.

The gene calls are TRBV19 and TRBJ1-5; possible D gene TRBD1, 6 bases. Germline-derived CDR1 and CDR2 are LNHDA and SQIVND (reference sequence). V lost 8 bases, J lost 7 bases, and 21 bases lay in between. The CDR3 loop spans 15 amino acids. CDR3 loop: CASRYAPGVRQPQHF. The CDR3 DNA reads TGTGCCAGTCGTTACGCCCCAGGGGTTAGACAGCCCCAGCATTTT.

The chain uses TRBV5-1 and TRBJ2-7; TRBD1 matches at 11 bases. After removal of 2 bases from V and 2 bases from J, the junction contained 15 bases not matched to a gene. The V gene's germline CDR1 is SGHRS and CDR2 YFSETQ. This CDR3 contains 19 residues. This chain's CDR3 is CASSFGQGARALNTYEQYF. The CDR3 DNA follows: TGCGCCAGCAGCTTCGGACAGGGGGCACGTGCCCTAAATACCTACGAGCAGTACTTC.

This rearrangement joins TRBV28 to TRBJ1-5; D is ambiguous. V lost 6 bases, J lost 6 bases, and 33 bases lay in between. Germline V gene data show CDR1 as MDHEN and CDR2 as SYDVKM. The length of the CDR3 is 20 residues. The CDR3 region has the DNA TGTGCCAGCAGCTTACGAAGAGCCCCATCACTTCTTAGGACTAGTCAGCCCCAGCATTTT. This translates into CASSLRRAPSLLRTSQPQHF. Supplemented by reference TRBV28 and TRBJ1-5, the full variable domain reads DVKVTQSSRYLVKRTGEKVFLECVQDMDHENMFWYRQDPGLGLRLIYFSYDVKMKEKGDIPEGYSVSREKKERFSLILESASTNQTSMYLCASSLRRAPSLLRTSQPQHFGDGTRLSIL.

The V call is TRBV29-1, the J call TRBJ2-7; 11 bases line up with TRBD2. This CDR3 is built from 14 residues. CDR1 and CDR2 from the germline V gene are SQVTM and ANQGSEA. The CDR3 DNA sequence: TGCAGTATACTAGCGGGGGACCTCTCCTACGAGCAGTACTTC. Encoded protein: CSILAGDLSYEQYF.

The CDR3 DNA follows: TGTGCCAGCGCCGTGGGGTACACTGAAGCTTTCTTT. Residues: CASAVGYTEAFF. The V and J genes are TRBV19 and TRBJ1-1; D gene ambiguous. V dropped 9 bases and J dropped 3 bases, with 11 bases sitting between them. CDR3 size: 12 residues. From germline, CDR1 is LNHDA and CDR2 SQIVND (reference sequence).

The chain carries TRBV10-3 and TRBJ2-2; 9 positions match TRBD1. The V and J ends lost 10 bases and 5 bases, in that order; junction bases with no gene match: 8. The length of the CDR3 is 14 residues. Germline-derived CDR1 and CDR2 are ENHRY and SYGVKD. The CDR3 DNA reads TGTGCCAGTCGGGACAGGGAGGGTACCGGGGAGCTGTTTTTT. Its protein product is CASRDREGTGELFF.

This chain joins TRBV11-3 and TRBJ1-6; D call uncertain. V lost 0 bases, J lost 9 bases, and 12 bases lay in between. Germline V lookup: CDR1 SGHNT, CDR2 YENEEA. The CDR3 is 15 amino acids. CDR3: CASSLDDISLSPLHF. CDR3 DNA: TGTGCCAGCAGCTTAGATGACATTTCCCTTTCACCCCTCCACTTT.

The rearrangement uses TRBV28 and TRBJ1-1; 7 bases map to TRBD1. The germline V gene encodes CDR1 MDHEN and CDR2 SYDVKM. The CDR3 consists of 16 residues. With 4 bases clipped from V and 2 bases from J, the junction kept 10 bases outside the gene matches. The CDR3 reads CASSSRRTGDNTEAFF. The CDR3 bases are TGTGCCAGCAGTTCTCGGAGAACAGGGGACAACACTGAAGCTTTCTTT.

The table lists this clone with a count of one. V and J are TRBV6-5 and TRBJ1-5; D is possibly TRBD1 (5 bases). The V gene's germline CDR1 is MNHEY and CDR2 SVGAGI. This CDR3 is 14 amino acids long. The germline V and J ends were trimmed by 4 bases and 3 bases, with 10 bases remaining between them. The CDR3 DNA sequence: TGTGCCAGCAGTTCTCAGGGTACCAATCAGCCCCAGCATTTT. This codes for CASSSQGTNQPQHF.

This CDR3 reads CASSPGGGTHEQYF. CDR3 nucleotides: TGTGCCAGCAGCCCCGGTGGGGGGACCCACGAGCAGTACTTC. This chain uses TRBV11-3 with TRBJ2-7; perhaps TRBD2 as D (6 bases). Germline CDR1 reads SGHNT; CDR2 reads YENEEA. The germline V and J ends were trimmed by 5 bases and 5 bases, with 16 bases remaining between them. This CDR3 is 14 amino acids long.

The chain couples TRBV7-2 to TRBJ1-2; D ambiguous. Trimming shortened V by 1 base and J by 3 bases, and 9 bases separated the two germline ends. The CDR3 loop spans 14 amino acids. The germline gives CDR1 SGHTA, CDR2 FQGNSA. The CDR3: CASSLGPRYYGYTF. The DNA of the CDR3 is TGTGCCAGCAGCTTAGGGCCCAGGTACTATGGCTACACCTTC. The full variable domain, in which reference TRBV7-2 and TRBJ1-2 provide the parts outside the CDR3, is GAGVSQSPSNKVTEKGKDVELRCDPISGHTALYWYRQSLGQGLEFLIYFQGNSAPDKSGLPSDRFSAERTGGSVSTLTIQRTQQEDSAVYLCASSLGPRYYGYTFGSGTRLTVV.

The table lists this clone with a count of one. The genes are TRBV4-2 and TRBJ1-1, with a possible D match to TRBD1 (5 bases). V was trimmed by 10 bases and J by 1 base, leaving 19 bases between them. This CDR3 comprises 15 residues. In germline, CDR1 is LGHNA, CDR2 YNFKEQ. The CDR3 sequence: CAIKGWEAGNTEAFF. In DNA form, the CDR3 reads TGTGCCATCAAGGGGTGGGAGGCAGGGAACACTGAAGCTTTCTTT.

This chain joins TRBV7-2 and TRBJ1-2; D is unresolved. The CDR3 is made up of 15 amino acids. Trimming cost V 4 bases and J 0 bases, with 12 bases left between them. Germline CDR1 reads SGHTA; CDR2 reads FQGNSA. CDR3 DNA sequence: TGTGCCAGCAGCTATCAGGACCGAACTAACTATGGCTACACCTTC. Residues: CASSYQDRTNYGYTF.

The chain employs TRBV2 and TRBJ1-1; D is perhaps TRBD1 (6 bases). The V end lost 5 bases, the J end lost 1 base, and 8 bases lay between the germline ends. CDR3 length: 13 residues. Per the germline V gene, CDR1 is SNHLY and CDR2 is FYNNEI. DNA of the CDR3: TGTGCCAGCAGTACACAGGGGAACACTGAAGCTTTCTTT. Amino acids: CASSTQGNTEAFF. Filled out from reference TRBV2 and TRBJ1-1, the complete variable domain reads EPEVTQTPSHQVTQMGQEVILRCVPISNHLYFYWYRQILGQKVEFLVSFYNNEISEKSEIFDDQFSVERPDGSNFTLKIRSTKLEDSAMYFCASSTQGNTEAFFGQGTRLTVV.

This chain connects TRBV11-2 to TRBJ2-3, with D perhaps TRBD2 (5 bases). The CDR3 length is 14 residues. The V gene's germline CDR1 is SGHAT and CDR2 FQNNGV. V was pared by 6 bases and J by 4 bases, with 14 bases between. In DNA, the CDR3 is TGTGCCAGCAGGTCCCTAGCAACCGCAGATACGCAGTATTTT. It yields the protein CASRSLATADTQYF.

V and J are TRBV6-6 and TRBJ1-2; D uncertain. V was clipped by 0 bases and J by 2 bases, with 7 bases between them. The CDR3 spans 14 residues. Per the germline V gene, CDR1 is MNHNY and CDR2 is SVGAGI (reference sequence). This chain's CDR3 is CASSYSTGNYGYTF. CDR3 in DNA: TGTGCCAGCAGTTACTCGACGGGGAACTATGGCTACACCTTC.

For the CDR3, the DNA is TGTGCCAGCAGTCAACTAGCGGGGGGGCCGTCGGATACGCAGTATTTT. Protein sequence: CASSQLAGGPSDTQYF. The V gene is TRBV5-5, the J gene TRBJ2-3; 13 bases agree with TRBD2. The CDR3 runs 16 residues. Germline values: CDR1 SGHKS, CDR2 YYEKEE (reference sequence). The J segment lost 6 bases and the V segment lost 5 bases, leaving 9 bases of the junction unmatched.

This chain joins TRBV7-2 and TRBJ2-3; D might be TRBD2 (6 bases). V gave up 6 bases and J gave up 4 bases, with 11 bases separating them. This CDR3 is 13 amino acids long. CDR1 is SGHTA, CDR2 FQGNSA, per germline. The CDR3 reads CASREAGSDTQYF. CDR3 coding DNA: TGTGCCAGCAGGGAAGCGGGTTCAGATACGCAGTATTTT.

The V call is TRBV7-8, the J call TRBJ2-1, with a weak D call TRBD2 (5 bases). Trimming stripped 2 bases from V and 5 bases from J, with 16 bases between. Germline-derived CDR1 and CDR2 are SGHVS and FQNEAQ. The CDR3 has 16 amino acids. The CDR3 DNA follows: TGTGCCAGCAGCTTATCGAGTGGGTCGGGAAACAATGAGCAGTTCTTC. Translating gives CASSLSSGSGNNEQFF.

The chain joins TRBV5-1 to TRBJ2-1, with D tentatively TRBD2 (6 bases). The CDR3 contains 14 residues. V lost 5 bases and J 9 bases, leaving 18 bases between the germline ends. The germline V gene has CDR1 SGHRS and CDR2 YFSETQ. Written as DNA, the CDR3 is TGCGCCAGCAGGGTGGAGGGTGGCTTCACTGAGCAGTTCTTC. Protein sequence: CASRVEGGFTEQFF.